This T cell receptor beta chain stems from a study of blood T cells in healthy people across ages. Study-level points and caveats: Roughly linearly, TCR beta diversity per million T cells fell as age increased. Estimates of total diversity, which came from one million sequenced T cells, were considered to be underestimates.

Primed by a sample-barcoded 5' primer and a J-beta primer mix, a second PCR proceeded for roughly 7 to 11 cycles. Using its own MiXCR run on the 5' RACE reads, TCRdb lists one record per CDR3 protein. This sample has about 730,000 distinct CDR3 sequences, with approximately 43% found just once. Concerning this clonotype itself: Its matching antigen is unknown.

From germline, CDR1 is LGHNA and CDR2 YSLEER. The CDR3 runs 14 residues. V was shortened by 4 bases and J by 2 bases, with 11 bases between the two germline ends. The clonotype comes from a woman aged 55 to 70 in good health. What was sequenced was blood. The chain has TRBV4-3 and TRBJ1-1; no clear D gene. As DNA, the CDR3 is TGCGCCAGCAGCCGGAAACTGTCCAACACTGAAGCTTTCTTT. This sequence encodes CASSRKLSNTEAFF.